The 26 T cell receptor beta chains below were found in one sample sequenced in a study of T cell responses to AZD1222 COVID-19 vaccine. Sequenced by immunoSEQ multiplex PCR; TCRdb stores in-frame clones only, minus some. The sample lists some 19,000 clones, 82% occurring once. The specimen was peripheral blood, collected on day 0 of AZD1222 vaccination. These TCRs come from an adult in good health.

CDR3: CASSPGTSGRIRYF. CDR3 in DNA: TGTGCCAGCAGCCCCGGGACTAGCGGGAGGATCAGGTACTTC. V gene TRBV3-1 (or the pseudogene TRBV3-2) combines with J gene TRBJ2-4; the match to TRBD2 covers 15 bases. Per germline, CDR1 LGHDT and CDR2 YNNKEL (reference sequence). Trimming at V came to 4 bases and at J to 15 bases, leaving 7 bases not matched to a gene. The CDR3 loop spans 14 amino acids.

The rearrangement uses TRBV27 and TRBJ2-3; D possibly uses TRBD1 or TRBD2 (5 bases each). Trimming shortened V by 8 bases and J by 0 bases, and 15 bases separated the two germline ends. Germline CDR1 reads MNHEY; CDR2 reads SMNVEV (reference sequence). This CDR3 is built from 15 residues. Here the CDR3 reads CASGTRVTSTDTQYF. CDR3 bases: TGTGCCAGCGGGACCAGGGTTACTAGCACAGATACGCAGTATTTT.

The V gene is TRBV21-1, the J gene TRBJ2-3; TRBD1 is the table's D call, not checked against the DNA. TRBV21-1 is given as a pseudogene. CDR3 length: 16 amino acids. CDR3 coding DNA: TGTGCCAGCAGCAAAGCAAACAGGGTTCGCACAGATACGCAGTATTTT. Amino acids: CASSKANRVRTDTQYF.

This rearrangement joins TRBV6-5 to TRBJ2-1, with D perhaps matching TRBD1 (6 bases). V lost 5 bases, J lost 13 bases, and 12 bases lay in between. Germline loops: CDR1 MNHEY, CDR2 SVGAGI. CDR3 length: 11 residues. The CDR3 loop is CASSKGQAQFF. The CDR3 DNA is TGTGCCAGCAGTAAGGGACAAGCACAGTTCTTC.

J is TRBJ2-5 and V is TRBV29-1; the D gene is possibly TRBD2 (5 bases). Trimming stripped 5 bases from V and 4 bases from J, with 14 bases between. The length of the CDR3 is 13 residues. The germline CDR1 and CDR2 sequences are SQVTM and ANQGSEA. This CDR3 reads CSVPGKWGETQYF. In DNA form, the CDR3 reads TGCAGCGTTCCGGGAAAATGGGGAGAGACCCAGTACTTC.

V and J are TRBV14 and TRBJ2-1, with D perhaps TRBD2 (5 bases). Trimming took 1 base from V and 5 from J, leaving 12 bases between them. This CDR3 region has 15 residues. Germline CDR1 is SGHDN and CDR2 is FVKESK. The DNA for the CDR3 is TGTGCCAGCAGCCAAGTGGAGGCCCCGAACAATGAGCAGTTCTTC. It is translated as CASSQVEAPNNEQFF.

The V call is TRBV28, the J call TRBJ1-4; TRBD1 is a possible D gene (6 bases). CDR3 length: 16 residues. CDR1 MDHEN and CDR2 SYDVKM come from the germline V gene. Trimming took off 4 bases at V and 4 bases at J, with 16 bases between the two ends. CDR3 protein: CASSSGIGGLNEKLFF. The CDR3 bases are TGTGCCAGCAGTTCGGGAATTGGGGGGCTTAATGAAAAACTGTTTTTT. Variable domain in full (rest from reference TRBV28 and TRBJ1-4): DVKVTQSSRYLVKRTGEKVFLECVQDMDHENMFWYRQDPGLGLRLIYFSYDVKMKEKGDIPEGYSVSREKKERFSLILESASTNQTSMYLCASSSGIGGLNEKLFFGSGTQLSVL.

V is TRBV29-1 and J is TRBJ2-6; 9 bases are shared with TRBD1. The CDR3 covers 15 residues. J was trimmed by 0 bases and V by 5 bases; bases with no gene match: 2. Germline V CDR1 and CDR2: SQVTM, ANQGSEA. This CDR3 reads CSVSTGGSGANVLTF. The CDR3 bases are TGCAGCGTTTCGACAGGGGGCTCTGGGGCCAACGTCCTGACTTTC.

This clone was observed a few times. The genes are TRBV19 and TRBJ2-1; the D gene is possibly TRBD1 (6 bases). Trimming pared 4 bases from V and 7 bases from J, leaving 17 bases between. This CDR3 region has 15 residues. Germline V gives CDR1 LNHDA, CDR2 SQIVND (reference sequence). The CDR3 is CASSKGSDSPNEQFF. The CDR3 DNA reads TGTGCCAGTAGTAAAGGGTCGGACAGCCCTAATGAGCAGTTCTTC.

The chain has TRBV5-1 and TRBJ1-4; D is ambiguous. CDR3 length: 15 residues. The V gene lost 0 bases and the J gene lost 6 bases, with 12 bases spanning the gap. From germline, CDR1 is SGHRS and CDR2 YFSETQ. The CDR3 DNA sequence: TGCGCCAGCAGCTTGGGGCAGCCCCGTGATGAAAAACTGTTTTTT. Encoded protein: CASSLGQPRDEKLFF.

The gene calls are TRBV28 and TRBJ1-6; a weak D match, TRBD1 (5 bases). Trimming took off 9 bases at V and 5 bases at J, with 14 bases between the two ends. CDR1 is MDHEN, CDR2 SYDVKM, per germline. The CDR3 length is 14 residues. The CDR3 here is CASRPGRNNSPLHF. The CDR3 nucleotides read TGTGCCAGTAGGCCGGGACGGAATAATTCACCCCTCCACTTT.

The CDR3 loop reads CASSRGGGGALHF. The DNA for the CDR3 is TGTGCCAGCAGCCGTGGGGGGGGAGGGGCCCTCCACTTT. The rearrangement links TRBV11-2 to TRBJ1-6, with D perhaps TRBD1 (5 bases). Between the trimmed V and J ends, which lost 5 bases and 14 bases, there was a span of 16 bases. Germline V gene lookup returns CDR1 SGHAT and CDR2 FQNNGV. This CDR3 is built from 13 residues.

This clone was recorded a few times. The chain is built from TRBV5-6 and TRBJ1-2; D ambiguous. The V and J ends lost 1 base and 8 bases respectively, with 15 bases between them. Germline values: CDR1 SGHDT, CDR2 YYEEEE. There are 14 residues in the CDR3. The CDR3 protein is CASSLSAIRRGYTF. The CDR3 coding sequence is TGTGCCAGCAGCTTGAGCGCCATCCGGAGGGGCTACACCTTC.

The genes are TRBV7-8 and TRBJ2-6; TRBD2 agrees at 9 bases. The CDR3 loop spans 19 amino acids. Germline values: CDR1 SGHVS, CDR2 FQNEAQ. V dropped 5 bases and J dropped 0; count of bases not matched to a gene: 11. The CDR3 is CASSLGGGTSTSGANVLTF. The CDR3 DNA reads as TGTGCCAGCAGCCTAGGGGGAGGGACTAGCACCTCTGGGGCCAACGTCCTGACTTTC.

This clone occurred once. CDR3 sequence: CASRAGGTGLGQPQHF. The CDR3 DNA reads as TGTGCCAGCAGGGCGGGGGGGACAGGGTTAGGTCAGCCCCAGCATTTT. This chain links TRBV28 with TRBJ1-5, with TRBD1 matching 9 bases. Trimming at V came to 6 bases and at J to 6 bases, leaving 12 bases not matched to a gene. Germline values: CDR1 MDHEN, CDR2 SYDVKM. The CDR3 covers 16 residues.

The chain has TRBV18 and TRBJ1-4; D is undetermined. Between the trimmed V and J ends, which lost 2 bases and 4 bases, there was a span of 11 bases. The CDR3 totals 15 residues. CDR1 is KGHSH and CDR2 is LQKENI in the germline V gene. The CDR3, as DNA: TGTGCCAGCTCACCAGACCCTTCCGTTAATGAAAAACTGTTTTTT. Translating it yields CASSPDPSVNEKLFF.

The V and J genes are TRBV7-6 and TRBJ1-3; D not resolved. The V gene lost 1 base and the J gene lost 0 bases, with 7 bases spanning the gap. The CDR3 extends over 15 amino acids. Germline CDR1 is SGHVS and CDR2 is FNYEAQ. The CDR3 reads CASSLDGNSGNTIYF. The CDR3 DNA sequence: TGTGCCAGCAGCTTAGACGGAAACTCTGGAAACACCATATATTTT.

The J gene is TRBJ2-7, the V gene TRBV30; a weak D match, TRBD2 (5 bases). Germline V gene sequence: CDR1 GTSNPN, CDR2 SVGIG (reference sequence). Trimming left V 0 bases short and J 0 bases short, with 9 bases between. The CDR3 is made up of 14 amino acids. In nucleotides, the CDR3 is TGTGCCTGGAGTGTACGGGGATTCTCCTACGAGCAGTACTTC. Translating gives CAWSVRGFSYEQYF.

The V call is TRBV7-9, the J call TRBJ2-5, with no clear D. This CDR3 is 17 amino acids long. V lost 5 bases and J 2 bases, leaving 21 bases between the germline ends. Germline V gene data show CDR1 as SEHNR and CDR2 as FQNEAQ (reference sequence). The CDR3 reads CASSPETWQVVQETQYF. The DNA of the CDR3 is TGTGCCAGCAGCCCGGAAACGTGGCAGGTCGTTCAAGAGACCCAGTACTTC. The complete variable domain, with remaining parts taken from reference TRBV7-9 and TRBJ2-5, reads DTGVSQNPRHKITKRGQNVTFRCDPISEHNRLYWYRQTLGQGPEFLTYFQNEAQLEKSRLLSDRFSAERPKGSFSTLEIQRTEQGDSAMYLCASSPETWQVVQETQYFGPGTRLLVL.

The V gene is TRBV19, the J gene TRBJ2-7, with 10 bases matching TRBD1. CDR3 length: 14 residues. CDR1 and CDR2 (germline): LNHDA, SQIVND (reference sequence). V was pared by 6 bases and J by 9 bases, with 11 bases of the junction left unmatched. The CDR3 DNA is TGTGCCAGTAGCGTCACCGGGACAGGGGAATGGCAGTACTTC. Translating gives CASSVTGTGEWQYF.

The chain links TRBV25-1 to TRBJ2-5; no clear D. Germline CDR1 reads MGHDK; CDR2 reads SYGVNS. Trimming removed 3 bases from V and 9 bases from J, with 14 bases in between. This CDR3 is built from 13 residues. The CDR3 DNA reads TGTGCCAGCAGTGAGGGTGCCTGGCAGCCCCAGTACTTC. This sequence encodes CASSEGAWQPQYF.

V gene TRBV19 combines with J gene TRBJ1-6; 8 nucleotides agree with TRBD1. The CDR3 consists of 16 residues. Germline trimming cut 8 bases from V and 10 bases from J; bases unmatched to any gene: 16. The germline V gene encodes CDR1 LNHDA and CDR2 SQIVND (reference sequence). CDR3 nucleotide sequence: TGTGCCAGTCGTCCCGTTGCACAGGGGGAGCGGTCACCCCTCCACTTT. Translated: CASRPVAQGERSPLHF. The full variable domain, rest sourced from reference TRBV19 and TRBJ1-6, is DGGITQSPKYLFRKEGQNVTLSCEQNLNHDAMYWYRQDPGQGLRLIYYSQIVNDFQKGDIAEGYSVSREKKESFPLTVTSAQKNPTAFYLCASRPVAQGERSPLHFGNGTRLTVT.

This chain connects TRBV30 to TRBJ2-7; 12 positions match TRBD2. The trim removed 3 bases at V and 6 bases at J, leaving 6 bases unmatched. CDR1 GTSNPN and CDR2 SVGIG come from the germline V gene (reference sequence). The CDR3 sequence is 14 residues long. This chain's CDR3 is CAWSGLAGFGEQYF. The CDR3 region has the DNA TGTGCCTGGAGCGGACTAGCGGGATTTGGCGAGCAGTACTTC. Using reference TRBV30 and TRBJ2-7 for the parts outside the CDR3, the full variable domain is SQTIHQWPATLVQPVGSPLSLECTVEGTSNPNLYWYRQAAGRGLQLLFYSVGIGQISSEVPQNLSASRPQDRQFILSSKKLLLSDSGFYLCAWSGLAGFGEQYFGPGTRLTVT.

CDR3 region: CSADRGEKLFF. As DNA, the CDR3 is TGCAGTGCAGACAGGGGCGAAAAACTGTTTTTT. The chain is built from TRBV20-1 and TRBJ1-4; 8 bases are shared with TRBD1. The CDR3 totals 11 residues. CDR1 and CDR2 from the germline V gene are DFQATT and SNEGSKA (reference sequence). J gave up 8 bases and V 6 bases, and 2 bases lay outside the gene matches.

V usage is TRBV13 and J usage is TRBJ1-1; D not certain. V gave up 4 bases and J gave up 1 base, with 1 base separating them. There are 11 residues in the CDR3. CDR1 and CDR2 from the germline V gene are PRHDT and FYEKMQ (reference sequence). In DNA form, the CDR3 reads TGTGCCAGCAGCTGGAACACTGAAGCTTTCTTT. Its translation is CASSWNTEAFF.

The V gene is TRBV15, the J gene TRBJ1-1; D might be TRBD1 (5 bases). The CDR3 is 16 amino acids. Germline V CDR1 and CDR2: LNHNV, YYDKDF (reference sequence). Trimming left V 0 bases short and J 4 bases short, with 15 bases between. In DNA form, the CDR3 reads TGTGCCACCAGCAGAGATTGGGACGGGGCCGGCACTGAAGCTTTCTTT. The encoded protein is CATSRDWDGAGTEAFF. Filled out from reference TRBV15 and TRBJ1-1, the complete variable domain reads DAMVIQNPRYQVTQFGKPVTLSCSQTLNHNVMYWYQQKSSQAPKLLFHYYDKDFNNEADTPDNFQSRRPNTSFCFLDIRSPGLGDTAMYLCATSRDWDGAGTEAFFGQGTRLTVV.